The clone carrying this T cell receptor (beta chain) was seen many times. Per the germline V gene, CDR1 is SEHNR and CDR2 is FQNEAQ (reference sequence). The CDR3 covers 14 residues. V lost 6 bases to trimming and J lost 1 base, with 9 bases between them. These data originate in a study of CD8 T cells in ankylosing spondylitis. Each TCR beta library was made by quantitative 5'-RACE that incorporated molecular barcodes. TCRdb used MiXCR to reprocess the 5' RACE reads, holding one entry per CDR3 protein. Of more than 150,000 distinct CDR3 sequences detected, roughly 18% appear once; the ten largest clones hold more than 3.5%.

The clonotype originates from a male donor aged 5-30 years with ankylosing spondylitis or in good health (not recorded which). The sample was blood, either unsorted or a sorted T cell fraction (not recorded which). The chain joins TRBV7-9 to TRBJ2-2, with D uncertain. This chain's CDR3 is CASSSNRNTGELFF. Written as DNA, the CDR3 is TGTGCCAGCAGTTCAAACAGGAACACCGGGGAGCTGTTTTTT.